One and the same sample provided the 7 T cell receptor beta chains below, sequenced in a study of T cells after yellow fever vaccination. MiXCR was run by TCRdb on the 5' RACE reads, yielding one entry per CDR3 protein. The profile shows some 300,000 distinct CDR3 sequences, about 10% of them singletons. The source was CD4+ T cells sorted from PBMCs, collected 5 days after the yellow fever booster vaccination. The receptors derive from a young man who received the YFV17D yellow fever vaccine.

This rearrangement joins TRBV20-1 to TRBJ1-2, with TRBD1 matching 9 bases. Losses at the gene ends were 1 base for V and 4 bases for J; bases not matched to a gene: 7. The germline gives CDR1 DFQATT, CDR2 SNEGSKA (reference sequence). The CDR3 contains 15 residues. The CDR3 region has the DNA TGCAGTGCTAGAGGGCCGGCGACAGGGGGCTATGGCTACACCTTC. It encodes CSARGPATGGYGYTF.

This chain uses TRBV9 with TRBJ1-2; 7 nucleotides agree with TRBD1. V trimming: 5 bases; J trimming: 7 bases; junction bases outside the gene matches: 11. The CDR3 loop spans 14 amino acids. Germline V gives CDR1 SGDLS, CDR2 YYNGEE. The CDR3 spells CASRAQGGVFGYTF. The DNA of the CDR3 is TGTGCCAGCAGAGCCCAGGGGGGAGTGTTTGGCTACACCTTC.

The chain couples TRBV29-1 to TRBJ2-3, with TRBD2 identical over 7 bases. Germline V gives CDR1 SQVTM, CDR2 ANQGSEA. The V and J ends lost 3 bases and 2 bases, in that order; junction bases with no gene match: 2. The CDR3 has 13 residues. This CDR3 is CSVDGGTTDTQYF. DNA for the CDR3: TGCAGCGTTGACGGGGGGACCACAGATACGCAGTATTTT.

At least ten counts were recorded for this clonotype. This sequence joins TRBV5-1 and TRBJ2-6, with D maybe TRBD2 (5 bases). V was cut by 0 bases and J by 2 bases, with 9 bases left in between. Germline V gene data show CDR1 as SGHRS and CDR2 as YFSETQ. The CDR3 runs 16 residues. The CDR3 DNA follows: TGCGCCAGCAGCTTGGCGCGGGCGACTGGGGCCAACGTCCTGACTTTC. Protein product: CASSLARATGANVLTF.

This chain joins TRBV10-2 and TRBJ2-7; TRBD2 agrees at 9 bases. The length of the CDR3 is 16 residues. Looked up from germline, CDR1 is WSHSY and CDR2 is SAAADI. The trim removed 2 bases at V and 4 bases at J, leaving 9 bases unmatched. The CDR3 region is CASSEPVAGDLYEQYV. CDR3 in DNA: TGCGCCAGCAGTGAGCCCGTAGCGGGGGACCTATACGAGCAGTACGTC.

The rearrangement uses TRBV5-6 and TRBJ2-6; D may correspond to TRBD1 or TRBD2 (5 bases each). Germline CDR1 is SGHDT and CDR2 is YYEEEE. This CDR3 is built from 17 residues. V dropped 0 bases and J dropped 1 base, with 11 bases sitting between them. CDR3 sequence reads: CASSLATGRSGANVLTF. CDR3 nucleotides: TGTGCCAGCAGCTTGGCTACGGGGCGGTCTGGGGCCAACGTCCTGACTTTC.

The chain links TRBV7-2 to TRBJ2-6; D is tentatively TRBD1 or TRBD2 (5 bases each). Germline V gene data show CDR1 as SGHTA and CDR2 as FQGNSA. This CDR3 is 16 amino acids long. V lost 3 bases and J 1 base, leaving 10 bases between the germline ends. As DNA, the CDR3 is TGTGCCAGCAGCTTGGGGGATAGGTCTGGGGCCAACGTCCTGACTTTC. As protein: CASSLGDRSGANVLTF.